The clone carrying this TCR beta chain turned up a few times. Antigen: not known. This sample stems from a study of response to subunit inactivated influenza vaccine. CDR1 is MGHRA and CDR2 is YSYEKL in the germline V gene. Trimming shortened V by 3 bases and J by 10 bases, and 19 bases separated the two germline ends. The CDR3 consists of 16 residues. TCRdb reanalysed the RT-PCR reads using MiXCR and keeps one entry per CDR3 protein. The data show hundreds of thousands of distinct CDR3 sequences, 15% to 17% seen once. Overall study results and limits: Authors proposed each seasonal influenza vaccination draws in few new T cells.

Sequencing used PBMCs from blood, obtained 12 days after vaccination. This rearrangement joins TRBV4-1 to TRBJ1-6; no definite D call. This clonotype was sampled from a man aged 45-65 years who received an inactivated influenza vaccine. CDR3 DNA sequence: TGCGCCAGCAGCCACGGTAGGGTTACCCCTTGGTCACCCCTCCACTTT. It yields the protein CASSHGRVTPWSPLHF.